This T cell receptor (beta chain) was profiled in a study of blood T cell repertoires in COVID-19. Study-level information: The United States, Italy and Spain provided the acute and convalescent COVID-19 samples.

V shed 6 bases and J 1 base; nucleotides not matched to a gene: 4. The CDR3 is made up of 14 amino acids. Looked up from germline, CDR1 is MNHEY and CDR2 is SVGAGI. The table lists this clone with a few counts. The repertoire was sequenced with immunoSEQ multiplex PCR; TCRdb's copy has only in-frame clones and lacks some. This table has approximately 200,000 clones, 70% to 90% appearing once. Sequencing input: peripheral blood. The gene calls are TRBV6-5 and TRBJ2-7; 9 positions match TRBD1. The sequence was collected from a man in his fifties or sixties with acute or convalescent COVID-19. CDR3: CASRGQGHSYEQYF. CDR3 sequence (DNA): TGTGCCAGCAGAGGACAGGGGCATTCCTACGAGCAGTACTTC.